The T cell receptor beta chain under discussion was sequenced for a study of T-cell reconstitution after alpha-beta-depleted transplantation in children. Unique molecular identifiers were used in preparing the TCRbeta library. MiXCR, applied by TCRdb to the PCR reads, yields one record per CDR3 protein. This sample has over 70,000 distinct CDR3 sequences, with about 12% found just once. Germline trimming cut 3 bases from V and 3 bases from J; bases unmatched to any gene: 3. The CDR3 totals 16 residues. Looked up from germline, CDR1 is SGHNT and CDR2 is YYREEE (reference sequence). The source was PBMCs from the stem cell graft donor, collected from the stem cell graft. This chain uses TRBV5-4 with TRBJ2-1, with 13 bases that match TRBD2. The TCR was taken from a human donor who donated a stem cell graft to a child with inherited bone marrow failure. The CDR3 loop reads CASSSGTSGIYNEQFF. The CDR3 DNA follows: TGTGCCAGCAGCTCCGGGACTAGCGGGATCTACAATGAGCAGTTCTTC.